The 8 T cell receptor beta chains below all came from one sample that was sequenced in a study of T-cell memory formation after mild COVID-19. TCRdb independently ran MiXCR on the 5' RACE reads; one entry per CDR3 protein. The table includes a few hundred thousand distinct CDR3 sequences, about 24% detected once. The specimen sequenced was PBMCs or a T cell subset sorted from them (not recorded which). Every receptor here comes from an adult woman who had mild COVID-19 (a few samples of this study predate the infection). Cell type and time point are not known.

This clonotype occurred a few times. The chain couples TRBV12-3 or TRBV12-4 to TRBJ1-6, with D tentatively TRBD1 (5 bases). The CDR3 contains 13 residues. V was clipped by 3 bases and J by 10 bases, with 10 bases between them. In DNA form, the CDR3 reads TGTGCCAGCAGTTTGGCTGGGGGGTCACCCCTCCACTTT. Protein: CASSLAGGSPLHF.

This rearrangement joins TRBV18 to TRBJ1-6; the D gene is possibly TRBD1 (6 bases). V gave up 4 bases and J gave up 8 bases, with 12 bases separating them. CDR1 KGHSH and CDR2 LQKENI come from the germline V gene. CDR3 length: 14 amino acids. The CDR3 coding sequence is TGTGCCAGCTCACTTCCAGGGGCATATTCACCCCTCCACTTT. Translated: CASSLPGAYSPLHF.

This clonotype has only a few counts. V usage is TRBV4-3 and J usage is TRBJ1-2, with 9 bases lining up with TRBD1. Per germline, CDR1 LGHNA and CDR2 YSLEER. This CDR3 has 18 amino acids. V lost 0 bases, J lost 4 bases, and 12 bases stayed unmatched. The CDR3 loop is CASSQDRLGTGLGYGYTF. The CDR3 DNA is TGCGCCAGCAGCCAAGATCGACTTGGGACAGGGTTGGGCTATGGCTACACCTTC.

This clonotype showed up just a few times. V usage is TRBV15 and J usage is TRBJ1-5, with TRBD1 identical over 7 bases. V shed 3 bases, J shed 3 bases, and the junction held 5 bases outside the gene matches. The CDR3 is made up of 15 amino acids. Germline CDR1 reads LNHNV; CDR2 reads YYDKDF (reference sequence). CDR3 nucleotides: TGTGCCACCAGCAGCAAAACAGGGGCCAATCAGCCCCAGCATTTT. Amino acids: CATSSKTGANQPQHF.

This clonotype was seen only a few times. V gene TRBV12-3 or TRBV12-4 combines with J gene TRBJ1-1; D is unresolved. V was clipped by 6 bases and J by 5 bases, with 10 bases between them. The CDR3 covers 12 residues. Written as DNA, the CDR3 is TGTGCCAGCAGCCGATGGCCGACTGAAGCTTTCTTT. Its translation is CASSRWPTEAFF.

V and J are TRBV7-6 and TRBJ1-2; D is unresolved. This CDR3 has 14 residues. Germline values: CDR1 SGHVS, CDR2 FNYEAQ. The V end lost 3 bases, the J end lost 5 bases, and 13 bases lay between the germline ends. The CDR3: CASSLTDTGYGYTF. The CDR3, as DNA: TGTGCCAGCAGCTTGACTGATACCGGATATGGCTACACCTTC.

A few counts support this clonotype. This rearrangement joins TRBV7-9 to TRBJ2-3; D is uncertain. Germline V CDR1 and CDR2: SEHNR, FQNEAQ (reference sequence). Trimming removed 5 bases from V and 0 bases from J, with 18 bases in between. This CDR3 comprises 17 residues. CDR3 bases: TGTGCCAGCAGCCAACCAGCCCCCGGAGCGAGCACAGATACGCAGTATTTT. It specifies CASSQPAPGASTDTQYF.

This clonotype has only a few counts. J is TRBJ2-7 and V is TRBV6-5, with 11 bases aligning to TRBD2. There are 18 residues in the CDR3. Germline assignment: CDR1 MNHEY and CDR2 SVGAGI. The ends lost 3 bases at V and 4 bases at J; junction bases unmatched: 14. The CDR3 sequence: CASSYSPPTGTSGYEQYF. As DNA, the CDR3 is TGTGCCAGCAGTTATTCCCCTCCCACCGGGACTAGCGGATACGAGCAGTACTTC.